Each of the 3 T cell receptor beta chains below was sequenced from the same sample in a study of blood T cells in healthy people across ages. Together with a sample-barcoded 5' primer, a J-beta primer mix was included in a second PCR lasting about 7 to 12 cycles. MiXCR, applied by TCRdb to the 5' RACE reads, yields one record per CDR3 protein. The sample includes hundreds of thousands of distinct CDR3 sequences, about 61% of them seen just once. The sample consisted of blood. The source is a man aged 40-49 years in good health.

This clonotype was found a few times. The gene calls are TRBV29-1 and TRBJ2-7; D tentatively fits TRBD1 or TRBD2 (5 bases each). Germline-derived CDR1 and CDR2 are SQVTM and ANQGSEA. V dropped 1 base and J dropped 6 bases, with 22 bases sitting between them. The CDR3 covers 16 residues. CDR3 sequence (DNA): TGCAGCGTTGAAGGGGAGTGCAGGGCCCTCACTACCGAGCAGTACTTC. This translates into CSVEGECRALTTEQYF.

In nucleotides, the CDR3 is TGTGCCAGCAGTGAAATGCGGGGCCTACAAGAGACCCAGTACTTC. It specifies CASSEMRGLQETQYF. The chain is built from TRBV25-1 and TRBJ2-5, with a weak D call TRBD2 (6 bases). Germline CDR1 and CDR2: MGHDK and SYGVNS. Trimming took 2 bases from V and 2 from J, leaving 12 bases between them. This CDR3 comprises 15 residues.

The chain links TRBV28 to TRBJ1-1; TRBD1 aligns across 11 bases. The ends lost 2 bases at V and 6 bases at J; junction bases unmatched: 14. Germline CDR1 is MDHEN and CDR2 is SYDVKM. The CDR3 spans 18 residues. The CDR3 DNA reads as TGTGCCAGCAGTTTAGTAATATTCGGACAGGGGGCGGGGGCTGAAGCTTTCTTT. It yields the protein CASSLVIFGQGAGAEAFF.